Following are 23 T cell receptor beta chains from one sample sequenced in a study of T cell repertoires in cytomegalovirus infection. These receptors lack a known antigen. TCRdb redid the calling of the reads with MiXCR, one entry per CDR3 protein. The sample has 300,000 to 400,000 distinct CDR3 sequences; just under 30% are singletons. The sequences come from cultured PBMCs, collected from culture after CMV antigen stimulation. Receptor source: a human donor in good health (CMV status not recorded). Some clones in this sample may be carry-over from other donors' samples.

This chain uses TRBV7-6 with TRBJ2-1; TRBD2 aligns across 11 bases. Germline CDR1 is SGHVS and CDR2 is FNYEAQ. The ends lost 3 bases at V and 5 bases at J; junction bases unmatched: 9. CDR3 length equals 17 residues. DNA of the CDR3: TGTGCCAGCAGCTTTCAGACTCCGGGACTAGCGGACAATGAGCAGTTCTTC. Encoded protein: CASSFQTPGLADNEQFF.

The chain joins TRBV12-3 or TRBV12-4 to TRBJ1-6; D is uncertain. The length of the CDR3 is 13 residues. V gave up 2 bases and J gave up 7 bases, with 6 bases separating them. The CDR3: CASSLTENSPLHF. The CDR3 nucleotides are TGTGCCAGCAGTTTAACAGAAAATTCACCCCTCCACTTT.

The V and J genes are TRBV19 and TRBJ2-1; either TRBD1 or TRBD2 may supply D (6 bases each). Germline values: CDR1 LNHDA, CDR2 SQIVND (reference sequence). This CDR3 is built from 15 residues. The ends were cut back, 5 bases at V and 4 bases at J, with 15 bases in the middle. The CDR3 here is CASSDLGGRYNEQFF. The CDR3 DNA reads TGTGCCAGTAGTGACCTAGGGGGGAGGTACAATGAGCAGTTCTTC.

This clonotype has more than one count but fewer than ten. The chain combines TRBV20-1 with TRBJ2-2; possible D gene TRBD1, 8 bases. CDR3 length equals 14 residues. Germline CDR1 is DFQATT and CDR2 is SNEGSKA (reference sequence). V dropped 5 bases and J dropped 2 bases, with 12 bases sitting between them. The CDR3 sequence: CSAHRGGNTGELFF. The CDR3 nucleotides read TGCAGTGCTCACAGGGGGGGAAACACCGGGGAGCTGTTTTTT.

This chain links TRBV27 with TRBJ2-7; D is unresolved. The CDR3 covers 15 residues. Germline loops: CDR1 MNHEY, CDR2 SMNVEV (reference sequence). Trimming took 6 bases from V and 2 from J, leaving 17 bases between them. The CDR3 DNA reads as TGTGCCAGCAGCCAAACCCCCCTGTACCCCTACGAGCAGTACTTC. It yields the protein CASSQTPLYPYEQYF.

There are many counts of this clonotype. The chain is built from TRBV7-6 and TRBJ1-1; D is perhaps TRBD1 (6 bases). The CDR3 is made up of 15 amino acids. V lost 4 bases and J lost 2, with 14 bases in between. Germline lookup yields CDR1 SGHVS and CDR2 FNYEAQ. CDR3: CASSSRSGQNTEAFF. Here the CDR3 DNA reads TGTGCCAGCAGCTCGAGATCGGGACAAAACACTGAAGCTTTCTTT.

CDR3 DNA sequence: TGTGCCAGCAGCCAACGGAGCACAGATACGCAGTATTTT. Protein sequence: CASSQRSTDTQYF. The J gene is TRBJ2-3, the V gene TRBV7-2, with D uncertain. V shed 5 bases and J shed 0 bases, with 6 bases lying between them. Germline V CDR1 and CDR2: SGHTA, FQGNSA. The CDR3 is 13 residues long. Full variable domain (outside the CDR3, taken from reference TRBV7-2 and TRBJ2-3): GAGVSQSPSNKVTEKGKDVELRCDPISGHTALYWYRQSLGQGLEFLIYFQGNSAPDKSGLPSDRFSAERTGGSVSTLTIQRTQQEDSAVYLCASSQRSTDTQYFGPGTRLTVL.

The V gene is TRBV28, the J gene TRBJ1-2, with 10 bases fitting TRBD1. The length of the CDR3 is 16 residues. Unmatched junction bases numbered 15, after V lost 7 bases and J lost 7 bases. Germline CDR1 MDHEN, CDR2 SYDVKM. The CDR3 reads CASTGPPGTGDGGYTF. CDR3 DNA: TGTGCCAGCACCGGACCCCCCGGGACAGGGGATGGTGGCTACACCTTC.

This chain connects TRBV28 to TRBJ2-3; D is unresolved. The CDR3 length is 14 residues. Trimming cost V 6 bases and J 0 bases, with 10 bases left between them. Germline V lookup: CDR1 MDHEN, CDR2 SYDVKM. CDR3 amino acids: CASSLKTSTDTQYF. DNA of the CDR3: TGTGCCAGCAGCCTGAAAACTAGCACAGATACGCAGTATTTT.

This clonotype was counted only a few times. This chain joins TRBV7-9 and TRBJ1-1, with 7 bases matching TRBD1. The CDR3 has 13 residues. The trim removed 9 bases at V and 4 bases at J, leaving 8 bases unmatched. Germline lookup yields CDR1 SEHNR and CDR2 FQNEAQ (reference sequence). CDR3 nucleotide sequence: TGTGCCAGTTCACTACAGGGGATCACTGAAGCTTTCTTT. Its protein product is CASSLQGITEAFF.

The V and J genes are TRBV7-6 and TRBJ1-2; TRBD1 aligns across 9 bases. V shed 8 bases and J 13 bases; nucleotides not matched to a gene: 8. CDR1 and CDR2 from the germline V gene are SGHVS and FNYEAQ. The CDR3 sequence is 11 residues long. DNA of the CDR3: TGTGCCAGCGGGAGGGACAGGGACCGCACCTTC. It specifies CASGRDRDRTF.

This clonotype occurred a few times. The rearrangement joins TRBV20-1 to TRBJ2-1; the D gene could be TRBD1 or TRBD2 (5 bases each). CDR3 size: 16 residues. V was pared by 4 bases and J by 7 bases, with 23 bases between. Germline CDR1 is DFQATT and CDR2 is SNEGSKA (reference sequence). The CDR3 loop is CSATPLLTSEGNEQFF. The CDR3 DNA sequence: TGCAGTGCTACCCCCCTCCTGACATCCGAGGGGAATGAGCAGTTCTTC.

This chain joins TRBV12-3 or TRBV12-4 and TRBJ1-5; D not certain. The germline V and J ends were trimmed by 5 bases and 4 bases, with 18 bases remaining between them. The CDR3 contains 16 residues. The CDR3 loop reads CASSPPGRRSNQPQHF. The CDR3 DNA reads TGTGCCAGCAGTCCCCCGGGTCGCAGGTCTAATCAGCCCCAGCATTTT.

The V gene is TRBV7-3, the J gene TRBJ1-4, with D perhaps matching TRBD1 (5 bases). CDR1 is SGHTA and CDR2 is FQGTGA in the germline V gene. The CDR3 is made up of 15 amino acids. Trimming stripped 5 bases from V and 7 bases from J, with 17 bases between. CDR3 amino acids: CASSRLEGVGEKLFF. CDR3 nucleotide sequence: TGTGCCAGCAGCCGGTTGGAAGGGGTTGGTGAAAAACTGTTTTTT.

This rearrangement joins TRBV7-6 to TRBJ1-5; no definite D call. CDR1 and CDR2 (germline): SGHVS, FNYEAQ. Between the trimmed V and J ends, which lost 5 bases and 5 bases, there was a span of 16 bases. The CDR3 is 15 residues long. The CDR3 coding sequence is TGTGCCAGCAGCCCCGGACCGGATAGTTATCAGCCCCAGCATTTT. This encodes CASSPGPDSYQPQHF.

This clonotype has a handful of counts. J is TRBJ2-6 and V is TRBV10-3; 8 bases map to TRBD2. With 6 bases clipped from V and 0 bases from J, the junction kept 16 bases outside the gene matches. Germline V gene data show CDR1 as ENHRY and CDR2 as SYGVKD. The CDR3 is 20 residues long. Here the CDR3 DNA reads TGTGCCATCAGCCGGCTGAGCTTGGGCGGGAGGAGCTCTGGGGCCAACGTCCTGACTTTC. This codes for CAISRLSLGGRSSGANVLTF.

This clonotype was observed a few times. The chain is built from TRBV11-2 and TRBJ1-2; 7 positions match TRBD1. The CDR3 sequence is 14 residues long. The junction had 6 bases not matched to a gene; V was cut back by 0 bases and J by 8 bases. Looked up from germline, CDR1 is SGHAT and CDR2 is FQNNGV. DNA of the CDR3: TGTGCCAGCAGCTTAGATCCCAGGACAGGAGGCTACACCTTC. Translation gives CASSLDPRTGGYTF.

The chain links TRBV5-1 to TRBJ2-1; the D is unclear. Germline CDR1 and CDR2: SGHRS and YFSETQ. CDR3 length: 14 residues. V shed 0 bases and J shed 7 bases, with 11 bases lying between them. Written as DNA, the CDR3 is TGCGCCAGCAGCTTGGGATTCGTTACGAATGAGCAGTTCTTC. It is translated as CASSLGFVTNEQFF.

In DNA, the CDR3 is TGTGCCAGCAGTGCGCCCTTTGAGTCGGGTGATGCCCAGTACTTC. Translated, it gives CASSAPFESGDAQYF. The chain joins TRBV2 to TRBJ2-5; no definite D call. Trimming took 4 bases from V and 9 from J, leaving 21 bases between them. CDR3 length: 15 residues. Per germline, CDR1 SNHLY and CDR2 FYNNEI. The entire variable domain, with the rest obtained from reference TRBV2 and TRBJ2-5, is as follows: EPEVTQTPSHQVTQMGQEVILRCVPISNHLYFYWYRQILGQKVEFLVSFYNNEISEKSEIFDDQFSVERPDGSNFTLKIRSTKLEDSAMYFCASSAPFESGDAQYFGPGTRLLVL.

A remark on this clonotype: This may come from a read error, since a much larger clone is one base off. This chain joins TRBV7-8 and TRBJ2-7; D perhaps matches TRBD2 (5 bases). This CDR3 is built from 15 residues. In germline, CDR1 is SGHVS, CDR2 FQNEAQ. Here the CDR3 DNA reads TGTGCCAGCAGCTTTCCCGGGAAAGAGGCCTACGAGCAGAACTTC. It translates to CASSFPGKEAYEQNF. Variable domain in full (rest from reference TRBV7-8 and TRBJ2-7): GAGVSQSPRYKVAKRGQDVALRCDPISGHVSLFWYQQALGQGPEFLTYFQNEAQLDKSGLPSDRFFAERPEGSVSTLKIQRTQQEDSAVYLCASSFPGKEAYEQNFGPGTRLTVT.

This CDR3 reads CASSFPGRSYEQYF. CDR3 nucleotide sequence: TGCGCCAGCAGCTTCCCGGGAAGATCCTACGAGCAGTACTTC. The J gene is TRBJ2-7, the V gene TRBV5-1, with D possibly TRBD2 on 5 matching bases. V shed 2 bases and J shed 1 base, with 10 bases lying between them. CDR1 SGHRS and CDR2 YFSETQ come from the germline V gene. This CDR3 spans 14 amino acids. Full variable domain (remainder filled in from reference TRBV5-1 and TRBJ2-7): KAGVTQTPRYLIKTRGQQVTLSCSPISGHRSVSWYQQTPGQGLQFLFEYFSETQRNKGNFPGRFSGRQFSNSRSEMNVSTLELGDSALYLCASSFPGRSYEQYFGPGTRLTVT.

The chain recombines TRBV7-8 with TRBJ2-1; D gene ambiguous. Per germline, CDR1 SGHVS and CDR2 FQNEAQ. Trimming pared 4 bases from V and 5 bases from J, leaving 18 bases between. This CDR3 has 16 amino acids. The CDR3 DNA reads TGTGCCAGCAGCTCAAAAGTCCCCCCGCTGAACAATGAGCAGTTCTTC. Its protein is CASSSKVPPLNNEQFF.

This chain connects TRBV10-2 to TRBJ2-5, with 8 bases identical to TRBD1. Germline lookup yields CDR1 WSHSY and CDR2 SAAADI. CDR3 length: 13 residues. V lost 6 bases, J lost 7 bases, and 7 bases stayed unmatched. CDR3: CASRDREWGTQYF. In DNA form, the CDR3 reads TGCGCCAGCAGGGACAGGGAGTGGGGGACCCAGTACTTC.